This T cell receptor beta chain was profiled in a study of Tregs in tolerant kidney transplant recipients. Whole-study context: Mixed chimerism was transient after nonmyeloablative marrow transplants from related graft donors. After B cell culture, CD4+CD8-CD25+CD127- and CD4+CD8-4-1BB+CD40L- cells were sorted.

Using immunoSEQ multiplex PCR, the repertoire was profiled, and TCRdb retains in-frame clones only, with some absent. This repertoire shows about 5,600 clones, around 90% found once; its top ten account for about 3.6%. The germline V gene encodes CDR1 SGHDT and CDR2 YYEEEE. CDR3 length: 14 residues. The V gene lost 0 bases and the J gene lost 3 bases, with 9 bases spanning the gap. With respect to this clone: The antigen is unknown.

The genes are TRBV5-6 and TRBJ2-5, with D maybe TRBD1 (5 bases). The sequencing here drew on Tregs from blood cultured with allogeneic cells, taken before the transplant. The receptor was derived from a human patient who received a combined kidney and bone marrow transplant. The CDR3 DNA sequence: TGTGCCAGCAGCTTGGTAGGGGAAGAAGAGACCCAGTACTTC. Protein product: CASSLVGEEETQYF.